This T cell receptor beta chain was profiled in a study of cytomegalovirus exposure and HLA in healthy donors. Regarding the study as a whole: Across donors, sequencing depth was assumed by presence/absence analyses to be roughly uniform.

PCR used 60 Vbeta primers and 13 Jbeta primers. Profiling relied on immunoSEQ multiplex PCR, and the TCRdb table lists in-frame clones only, not all of them. The table includes over 75,000 clones, about 76% detected once. The CDR3 covers 14 residues. Trimming stripped 6 bases from V and 1 base from J, with 9 bases between. Germline V gives CDR1 MNHNS, CDR2 SASEGT. A remark on this clone: No antigen is known for it.

The source of this sequence is a man aged 40-50 years in good health and CMV-seropositive. Sequenced: PBMCs. The chain links TRBV6-1 to TRBJ2-2; TRBD1 might be the D (5 bases). CDR3 sequence (DNA): TGTGCCAGCAGCCGAACAGGGAACACCGGGGAGCTGTTTTTT. The encoded protein is CASSRTGNTGELFF.